This T cell receptor (beta chain) stems from a study of cytomegalovirus exposure and HLA in healthy donors. Study outcomes and limitations: The classifier was said to identify cytomegalovirus status with high specificity and sensitivity. Cytomegalovirus association was assigned to approximately 180 TCR beta chains.

About this clone itself: What it binds is unknown.

TCRdb's table, derived via immunoSEQ multiplex PCR, lists solely in-frame clones and lacks some. The table lists around 60,000 clones, 92% of them singletons, with 1% to 1.5% in the top ten. While the first cohort had 600 to 850 subjects, the donors belonged to the separate validation cohort of 100 to 150 subjects. The J segment lost 0 bases and the V segment lost 5 bases, leaving 6 bases of the junction unmatched. CDR1 and CDR2 (germline): SQVTM, ANQGSEA. The CDR3 loop spans 14 amino acids. This TCR was recovered from a young woman in good health and CMV-seronegative. The rearrangement uses TRBV29-1 and TRBJ1-1; 7 bases are a match to TRBD1. Sequencing input: PBMCs. The CDR3 DNA sequence: TGCAGCGTTTACAGGGGAGGAATGAACACTGAAGCTTTCTTT. Its protein is CSVYRGGMNTEAFF.